This TCR beta chain was sequenced in a study of OX40 agonist ivuxolimab in advanced cancers. Study outcomes and limitations: Expansion of clones was among the lowest in partial responders at 0.1-3.0 mg/kg. The study observed clonal expansion of CD4+ and CD8+ blood T cells by week 6 at 0.1 to 3.0 mg/kg.

Clones were sequenced by immunoSEQ multiplex PCR, and TCRdb holds only the in-frame ones, with some missing. The sample lists about 120,000 clones; just over 90% were seen once. With respect to this clone: Its antigen is not identified.

The source material was CD4+ or CD8+ T cells sorted from blood, sampled in a trial of the OX40 agonist ivuxolimab. This TCR derives from an adult with an advanced solid tumor such as melanoma, head and neck, liver or kidney cancer.

The CDR3 DNA is TGTGCCAGCAGTGACCCTCGGACAGGAGCTGGCTACACCTTC. This codes for CASSDPRTGAGYTF. V usage is TRBV6-4 and J usage is TRBJ1-2; TRBD1 matches at 7 bases. The CDR3 totals 14 residues. With 2 bases clipped from V and 7 bases from J, the junction kept 7 bases outside the gene matches. The germline CDR1 and CDR2 sequences are MRHNA and SNTAGT.